The present entry profiles one T cell receptor beta chain with its context. Each CDR3 protein is one row after TCRdb ran MiXCR on the RT-PCR reads. Of roughly 230,000 distinct CDR3 sequences listed, roughly 13% were seen once; the top ten hold around a tenth. The data belong to a study of patients and donors after allogeneic stem cell transplantation. From germline, CDR1 is SGDLS and CDR2 YYNGEE. The CDR3 has 19 residues. The V gene end was trimmed by 3 bases and the J gene end by 2 bases; junction bases not matched to a gene: 12. The chain employs TRBV9 and TRBJ2-7; TRBD2 aligns across 15 bases. The TCR was taken from a human donor who was either an allogeneic HSCT recipient or a stem cell or donor lymphocyte infusion donor (not recorded which). It is not recorded whose cells these are; they may come from a transplant donor. Specimen: blood, either unsorted or a sorted T cell fraction (not recorded which). CDR3 region: CASSAGPGLAGGYTYEQYF. DNA for the CDR3: TGTGCCAGCAGCGCGGGGCCGGGACTAGCGGGAGGTTACACCTACGAGCAGTACTTC.